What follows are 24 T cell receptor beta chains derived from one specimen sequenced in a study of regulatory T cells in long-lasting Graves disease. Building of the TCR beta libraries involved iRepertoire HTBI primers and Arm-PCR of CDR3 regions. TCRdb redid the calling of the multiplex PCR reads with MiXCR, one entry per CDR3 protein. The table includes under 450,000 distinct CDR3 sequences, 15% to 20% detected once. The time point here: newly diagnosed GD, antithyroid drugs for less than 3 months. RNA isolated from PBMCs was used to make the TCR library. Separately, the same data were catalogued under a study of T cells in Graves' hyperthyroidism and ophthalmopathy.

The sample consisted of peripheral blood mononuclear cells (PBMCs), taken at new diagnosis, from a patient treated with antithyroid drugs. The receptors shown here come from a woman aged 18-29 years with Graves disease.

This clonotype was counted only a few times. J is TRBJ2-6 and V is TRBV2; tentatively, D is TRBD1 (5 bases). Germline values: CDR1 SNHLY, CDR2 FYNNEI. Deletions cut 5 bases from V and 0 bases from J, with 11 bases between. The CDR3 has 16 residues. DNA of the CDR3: TGTGCCAGCAGTTATGACAGAAGCTCTGGGGCCAACGTCCTGACTTTC. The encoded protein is CASSYDRSSGANVLTF.

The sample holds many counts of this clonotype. CDR3 sequence (DNA): TGTGCCAACTCACCGGGACAGGGGAATAATTCACCCCTCCACTTT. Its translation: CANSPGQGNNSPLHF. V gene TRBV10-3 combines with J gene TRBJ1-6; TRBD1 agrees at 10 bases. With 10 bases clipped from V and 5 bases from J, the junction kept 8 bases outside the gene matches. Germline V gene sequence: CDR1 ENHRY, CDR2 SYGVKD. The CDR3 has 15 residues.

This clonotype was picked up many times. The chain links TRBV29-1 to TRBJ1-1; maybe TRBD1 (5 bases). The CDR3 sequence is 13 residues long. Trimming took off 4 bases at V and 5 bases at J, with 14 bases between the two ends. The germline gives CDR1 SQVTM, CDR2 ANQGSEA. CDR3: CSVASGPSTEAFF. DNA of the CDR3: TGCAGCGTTGCGTCGGGGCCCTCTACTGAAGCTTTCTTT. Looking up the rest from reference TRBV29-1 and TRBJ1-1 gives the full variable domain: SAVISQKPSRDICQRGTSLTIQCQVDSQVTMMFWYRQQPGQSLTLIATANQGSEATYESGFVIDKFPISRPNLTFSTLTVSNMSPEDSSIYLCSVASGPSTEAFFGQGTRLTVV.

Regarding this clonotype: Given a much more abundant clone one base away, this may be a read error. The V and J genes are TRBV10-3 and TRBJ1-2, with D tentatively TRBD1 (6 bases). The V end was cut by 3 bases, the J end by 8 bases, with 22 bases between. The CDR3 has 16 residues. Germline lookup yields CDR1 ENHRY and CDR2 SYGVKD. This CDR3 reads CAISESTGALYGGYTF. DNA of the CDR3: TGTGCCATCAGTGAATCGACAGGAGCCCTCTACGGGGGCTACACCTTC.

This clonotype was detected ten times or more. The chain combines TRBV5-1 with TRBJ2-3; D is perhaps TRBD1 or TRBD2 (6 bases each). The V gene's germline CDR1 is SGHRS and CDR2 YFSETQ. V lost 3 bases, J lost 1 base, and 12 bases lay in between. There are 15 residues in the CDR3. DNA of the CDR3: TGCGCCAGCAGCTCGGCGGGACACCGCACAGATACGCAGTATTTT. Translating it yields CASSSAGHRTDTQYF. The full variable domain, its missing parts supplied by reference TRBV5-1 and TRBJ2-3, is KAGVTQTPRYLIKTRGQQVTLSCSPISGHRSVSWYQQTPGQGLQFLFEYFSETQRNKGNFPGRFSGRQFSNSRSEMNVSTLELGDSALYLCASSSAGHRTDTQYFGPGTRLTVL.

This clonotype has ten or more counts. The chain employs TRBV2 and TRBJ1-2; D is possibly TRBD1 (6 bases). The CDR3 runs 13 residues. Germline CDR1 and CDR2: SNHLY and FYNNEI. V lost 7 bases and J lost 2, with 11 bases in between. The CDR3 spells CASTYQGNYGYTF. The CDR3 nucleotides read TGTGCCAGCACCTACCAGGGGAACTATGGCTACACCTTC.

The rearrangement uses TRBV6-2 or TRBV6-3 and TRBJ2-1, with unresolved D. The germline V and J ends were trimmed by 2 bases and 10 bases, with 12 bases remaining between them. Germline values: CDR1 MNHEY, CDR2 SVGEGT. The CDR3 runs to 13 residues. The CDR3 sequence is CASSYTAFAEQFF. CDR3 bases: TGTGCCAGCAGTTACACAGCCTTTGCGGAGCAGTTCTTC.

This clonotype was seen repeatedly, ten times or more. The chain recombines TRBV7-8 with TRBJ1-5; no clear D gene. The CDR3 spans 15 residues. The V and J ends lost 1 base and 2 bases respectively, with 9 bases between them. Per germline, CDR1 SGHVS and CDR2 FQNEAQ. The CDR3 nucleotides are TGTGCCAGCAGCTTAGTCTTATCGGGCAATCAGCCCCAGCATTTT. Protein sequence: CASSLVLSGNQPQHF.

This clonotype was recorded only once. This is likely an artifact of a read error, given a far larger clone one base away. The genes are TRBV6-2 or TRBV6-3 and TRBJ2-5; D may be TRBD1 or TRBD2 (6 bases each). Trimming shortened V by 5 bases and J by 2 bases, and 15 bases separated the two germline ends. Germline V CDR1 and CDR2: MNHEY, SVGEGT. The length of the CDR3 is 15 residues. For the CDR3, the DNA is TGTGCCAGCAGTGGAGGAGGGACACGACAAGAGACCCAGTACTTC. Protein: CASSGGGTRQETQYF.

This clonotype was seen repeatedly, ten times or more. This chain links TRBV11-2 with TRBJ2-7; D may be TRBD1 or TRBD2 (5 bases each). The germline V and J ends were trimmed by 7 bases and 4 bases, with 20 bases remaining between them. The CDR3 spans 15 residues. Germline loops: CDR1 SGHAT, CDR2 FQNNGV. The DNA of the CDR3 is TGTGCCAGCACCTCCTGGGACGAGATTACATACGAGCAGTACTTC. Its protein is CASTSWDEITYEQYF.

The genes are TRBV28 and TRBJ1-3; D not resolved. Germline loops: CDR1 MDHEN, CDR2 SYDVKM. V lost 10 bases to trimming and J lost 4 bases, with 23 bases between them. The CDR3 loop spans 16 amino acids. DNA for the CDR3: TGTGCCAAAGAGCCTCTGGCGGGCCTAACAGGAAACACCATATATTTT. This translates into CAKEPLAGLTGNTIYF.

CDR3 nucleotides: TGCGCCAGCAGCTCACGGACAGGGGGCGCGGATACGCAGTATTTT. Residues: CASSSRTGGADTQYF. V and J are TRBV5-1 and TRBJ2-3; 11 nucleotides align to TRBD1. The CDR3 covers 15 residues. Losses at the gene ends were 3 bases for V and 6 bases for J; bases not matched to a gene: 6. Germline assignment: CDR1 SGHRS and CDR2 YFSETQ.

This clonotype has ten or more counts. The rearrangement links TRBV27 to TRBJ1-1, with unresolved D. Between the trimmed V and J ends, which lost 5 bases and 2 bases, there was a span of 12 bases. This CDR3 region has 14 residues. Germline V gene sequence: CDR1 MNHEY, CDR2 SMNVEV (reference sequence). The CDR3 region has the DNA TGTGCCAGCAGTCGGGCCGGGAGAAACACTGAAGCTTTCTTT. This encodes CASSRAGRNTEAFF.

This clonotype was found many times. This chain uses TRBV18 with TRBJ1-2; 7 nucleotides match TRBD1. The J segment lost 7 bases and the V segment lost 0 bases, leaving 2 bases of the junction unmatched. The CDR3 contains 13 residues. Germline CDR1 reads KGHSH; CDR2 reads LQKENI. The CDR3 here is CASSPPDRTGYTF. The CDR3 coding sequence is TGTGCCAGCTCACCACCGGACAGGACTGGCTACACCTTC. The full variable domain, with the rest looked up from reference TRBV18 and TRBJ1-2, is NAGVMQNPRHLVRRRGQEARLRCSPMKGHSHVYWYRQLPEEGLKFMVYLQKENIIDESGMPKERFSAEFPKEGPSILRIQQVVRGDSAAYFCASSPPDRTGYTFGSGTRLTVV.

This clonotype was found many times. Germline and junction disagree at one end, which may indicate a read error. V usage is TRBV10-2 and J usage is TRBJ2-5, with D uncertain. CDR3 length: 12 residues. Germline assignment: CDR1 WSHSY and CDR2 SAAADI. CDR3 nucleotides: TGTGCCAGCAGTGAATCGAGGGAGACCCAGTACTTC. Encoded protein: CASSESRETQYF.

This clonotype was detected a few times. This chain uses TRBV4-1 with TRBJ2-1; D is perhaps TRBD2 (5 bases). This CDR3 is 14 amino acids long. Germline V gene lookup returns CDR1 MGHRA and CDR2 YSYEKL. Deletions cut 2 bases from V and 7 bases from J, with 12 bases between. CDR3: CASSQPLSGNEQFF. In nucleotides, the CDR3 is TGCGCCAGCAGCCAACCTCTGTCGGGGAATGAGCAGTTCTTC.

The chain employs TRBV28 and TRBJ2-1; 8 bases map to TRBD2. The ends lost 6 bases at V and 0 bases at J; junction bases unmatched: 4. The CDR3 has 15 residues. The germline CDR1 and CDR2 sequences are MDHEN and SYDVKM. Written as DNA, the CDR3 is TGTGCCAGCAGCAGCGGGAGTCTCTCCTACAATGAGCAGTTCTTC. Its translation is CASSSGSLSYNEQFF.

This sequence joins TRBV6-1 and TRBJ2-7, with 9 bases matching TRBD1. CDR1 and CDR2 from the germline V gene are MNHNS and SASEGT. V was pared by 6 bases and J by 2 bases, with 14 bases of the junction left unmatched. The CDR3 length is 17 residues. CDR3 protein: CASRQLTQGATAYEQYF. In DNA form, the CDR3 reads TGTGCCAGCAGACAACTCACACAGGGGGCTACAGCCTACGAGCAGTACTTC.

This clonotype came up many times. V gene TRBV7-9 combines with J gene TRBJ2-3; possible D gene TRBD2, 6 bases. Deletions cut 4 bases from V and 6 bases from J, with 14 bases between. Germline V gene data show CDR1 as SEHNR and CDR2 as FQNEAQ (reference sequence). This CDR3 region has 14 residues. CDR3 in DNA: TGTGCCAGCAGCTCCCGCGGGGATCCCGATACGCAGTATTTT. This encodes CASSSRGDPDTQYF.

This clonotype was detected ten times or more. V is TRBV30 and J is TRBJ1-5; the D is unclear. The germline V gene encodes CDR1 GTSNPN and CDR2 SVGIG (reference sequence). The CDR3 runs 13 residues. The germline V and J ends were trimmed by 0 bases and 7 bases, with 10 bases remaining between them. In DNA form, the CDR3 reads TGTGCCTGGAGTGTATTTGGAGAGCAGCCCCAGCATTTT. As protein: CAWSVFGEQPQHF.

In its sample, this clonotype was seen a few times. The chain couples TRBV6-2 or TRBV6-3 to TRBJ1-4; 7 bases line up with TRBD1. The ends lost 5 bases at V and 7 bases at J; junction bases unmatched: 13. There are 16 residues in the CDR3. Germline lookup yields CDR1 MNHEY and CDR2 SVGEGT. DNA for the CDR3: TGTGCCAGCAGTGAACCCGGGAGGGGGCGCGGTGAAAAACTGTTTTTT. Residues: CASSEPGRGRGEKLFF.

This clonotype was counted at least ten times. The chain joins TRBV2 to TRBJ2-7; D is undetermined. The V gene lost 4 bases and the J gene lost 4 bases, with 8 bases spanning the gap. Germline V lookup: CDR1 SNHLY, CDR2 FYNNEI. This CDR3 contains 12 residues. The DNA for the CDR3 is TGTGCCAGCAGTGCAGAGATATACGAGCAGTACTTC. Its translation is CASSAEIYEQYF.

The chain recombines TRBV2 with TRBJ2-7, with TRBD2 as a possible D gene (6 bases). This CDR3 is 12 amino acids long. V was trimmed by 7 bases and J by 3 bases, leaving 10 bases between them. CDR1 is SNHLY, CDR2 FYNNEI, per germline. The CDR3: CASITEGYEQYF. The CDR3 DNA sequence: TGTGCCAGCATAACGGAGGGCTACGAGCAGTACTTC.

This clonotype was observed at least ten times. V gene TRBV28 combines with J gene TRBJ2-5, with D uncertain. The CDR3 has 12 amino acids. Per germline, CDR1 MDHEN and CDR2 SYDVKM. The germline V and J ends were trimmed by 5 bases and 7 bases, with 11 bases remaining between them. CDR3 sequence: CASSPLVGTQYF. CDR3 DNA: TGTGCCAGCAGTCCCCTTGTAGGGACCCAGTACTTC.